The subject of this entry is one T cell receptor (beta chain). The record originates from a study of control samples from healthy donors and cancer patients. TCRdb's table, derived via immunoSEQ multiplex PCR, lists solely in-frame clones and lacks some. The sample includes around 90,000 clones, approximately 86% seen only once; the top ten take more than 20%. The sample comprised blood. This TCR came from a man aged 25-45 years in good health.

This chain's CDR3 is CASSKGGDTQYF. CDR3 bases: TGTGCCAGTAGTAAGGGCGGAGATACGCAGTATTTT. The chain links TRBV19 to TRBJ2-3, with D unresolved. The CDR3 runs to 12 residues. Per the germline V gene, CDR1 is LNHDA and CDR2 is SQIVND (reference sequence). V shed 4 bases and J shed 5 bases, with 7 bases lying between them.